The text below deals with one T cell receptor beta chain. This clone was seen a single time. What this receptor recognizes is not known. No qualities accompany the bases; no much larger clone lies one base away. This sample was taken from a study of Ad26.COV2.S vaccination and SARS-CoV-2 variants listed by TCRdb under 2021. About the investigation overall: Donors in the vaccine arm were drawn from COV1001, a phase I-IIa trial of Ad26.COV2.S in healthy adults that was multicentre, randomized, double-blind and placebo-controlled. Ad26.COV2.S was administered intramuscularly at a dose of 5x10^10 or 1x10^11 viral particles, either as one shot or as two shots given 56 days apart. TCRbeta repertoire sequencing was used to assess the specificity and breadth of SARS-CoV-2-reactive T cell receptors after Ad26.COV2.S vaccination. A total of 32 samples were included in the TCR-sequenced set, comprising roughly 20 Ad26.COV2.S vaccine recipients, 5 placebo recipients and 8 SARS-CoV-2 convalescent individuals. Trial participants were randomized into five groups of five: low-dose or high-dose Ad26.COV2.S given once or twice, or placebo on both occasions. Investigators remained blinded to trial group allocation during experiments and outcome assessment. The paper as a whole reports these results and caveats: Comparing responses between vaccine doses or regimens was not something the study was powered to do. According to the authors, total T cell responses may have been underestimated by the TCR breadth and depth analyses. After vaccination, substantial breadth of spike-specific CD8+ and CD4+ T cell responses was reported. Non-spike TCR breadth was comparable between vaccine and placebo recipients, consistent with the vaccine containing only spike. Compared with placebo recipients, Ad26.COV2.S recipients showed higher spike-specific TCR breadth (P = 0.0014).

Per the publication, the treatment or condition label means: around 19 received Ad26.COV2.S at low or high dose, single or two shots; five or six received placebo; per-sample allocation not given. Repertoires of vaccine and placebo recipients were sequenced from samples taken on day 63 after the first injection. In Cohort 1b, roughly 26 adults aged 18-55 years were enrolled at a single site in Boston, USA, between 29 July and 7 August 2020. Ad26.COV2.S consisted of a replication-incompetent adenovirus type 26 vector by which a prefusion-stabilized SARS-CoV-2 spike protein from the original Wuhan strain was expressed. The immunoSEQ Assay was used to sequence TCRbeta CDR3 regions. After extraction, genomic DNA underwent amplification by bias-controlled multiplex PCR, followed by high-throughput sequencing. In the original analysis: Collapsing and filtering of sequences were performed to quantify the absolute abundance of each unique TCRbeta CDR3 region. T cell fraction was estimated by normalizing TCRbeta template counts to usable DNA, which was measured by amplifying reference genes present in all nucleated cells. Repertoire TCRs were annotated as SARS-CoV-2-specific by exact matching of V gene, CDR3 amino acid sequence and J gene to a known reactive TCR set. The reference SARS-CoV-2 TCR set was obtained from MIRA and was filtered for enrichment in COVID-19-positive ImmuneCODE repertoires, whereby public or cross-reactive TCRs were removed. Using the MIRA antigens, annotated TCRs were further analysed by specific ORF or by position within an ORF. Depth was the summed frequency of annotated unique rearrangements, while breadth was defined as annotated unique rearrangements over total unique productive rearrangements. Group comparisons of TCR breadth used two-sided Wilcoxon rank-sum tests. Not all clones reach the TCRdb copy of this immuneACCESS table, which keeps in-frame sequences only. Checked studies attribute under half of the gap to unresolved V genes and leave the rest unexplained. V, J and clone size are taken as reported in that table, and D and trimming were inferred from the DNA itself. Within this sample are about 350,000 clones, with approximately 86% of them counted one time only. The ten largest clonotypes hold around 11% of the sample.

CDR1 and CDR2, looked up from the germline V gene (reference sequence), are LNHDA and SQIVND. A distance of 8 bases separates the germline ends of V and J, which lose 1 base and 4 bases respectively. The CDR3 spans 13 residues, from the cysteine through the phenylalanine. CDR3 DNA is the only sequence kept; it has 39 bases, read in frame from the first base. Sequenced here: peripheral blood, sampled in a trial of Ad26.COV2.S vaccine versus placebo. Recombination linked TRBV19 to TRBJ2-7; no D segment can be confidently identified. The TCR was taken from a person between 18 and 65 years old who received the Ad26.COV2.S COVID-19 vaccine or a placebo. The CDR3 region reads CASSIGTGYEQYF. The DNA reads TGTGCCAGTAGTATAGGTACGGGTTACGAGCAGTACTTC.